Below are 21 T cell receptor beta chains sequenced from a single sample in a study of OX40 agonist ivuxolimab in advanced cancers. The protocol was immunoSEQ multiplex PCR, while the TCRdb copy is restricted to in-frame clones and leaves out a portion. The sample carries about 94,000 clones, around 87% recorded once. The material was CD4+ or CD8+ T cells sorted from blood, obtained in a trial of the OX40 agonist ivuxolimab. These receptors came from an adult with an advanced solid tumor such as melanoma, head and neck, liver or kidney cancer.

This clone came up once. This chain joins TRBV5-1 and TRBJ1-1, with D maybe TRBD1 (5 bases). From germline, CDR1 is SGHRS and CDR2 YFSETQ. The V gene lost 2 bases and the J gene lost 7 bases, with 9 bases spanning the gap. There are 12 residues in the CDR3. The CDR3 bases are TGCGCCAGCAGCTTCCAGGGACGTGAAGCTTTCTTT. Protein product: CASSFQGREAFF.

The chain is built from TRBV6-1 and TRBJ1-5; tentatively, D is TRBD1 (5 bases). Looked up from germline, CDR1 is MNHNS and CDR2 is SASEGT. The CDR3 totals 13 residues. Trimming pared 8 bases from V and 9 bases from J, leaving 17 bases between. The CDR3 coding sequence is TGTGCCAGCGGGACCGGTCCGGGCACGCCCCAGCATTTT. Protein: CASGTGPGTPQHF.

The rearrangement links TRBV19 to TRBJ1-6, with 9 bases that match TRBD1. The V gene's germline CDR1 is LNHDA and CDR2 SQIVND (reference sequence). This CDR3 contains 19 residues. V lost 5 bases to trimming and J lost 0 bases; unmatched junction nucleotides: 11. The CDR3 sequence: CASSSSDRGRPSYNSPLHF. CDR3 in DNA: TGTGCCAGTAGTTCTTCGGACAGGGGCAGGCCCTCCTATAATTCACCCCTCCACTTT.

The chain has TRBV5-6 and TRBJ1-1, with D unresolved. The CDR3 is 12 amino acids. Germline loops: CDR1 SGHDT, CDR2 YYEEEE. V shed 3 bases and J shed 4 bases, with 7 bases lying between them. For the CDR3, the DNA is TGTGCCAGCAGCTCAATTGGCACTGAAGCTTTCTTT. This translates into CASSSIGTEAFF.

This clone was seen a single time. The V and J genes are TRBV6-5 and TRBJ2-3; 7 bases map to TRBD1. The V gene end was trimmed by 4 bases and the J gene end by 0 bases; junction bases not matched to a gene: 4. The length of the CDR3 is 15 residues. CDR1 MNHEY and CDR2 SVGAGI come from the germline V gene. The CDR3 nucleotides read TGTGCCAGCAGTTGGACGACAGGGAGCACAGATACGCAGTATTTT. Protein product: CASSWTTGSTDTQYF.

The chain links TRBV11-3 to TRBJ2-2; D is ambiguous. Trimming pared 1 base from V and 1 base from J, leaving 4 bases between. The germline V gene has CDR1 SGHNT and CDR2 YENEEA. The CDR3 extends over 14 amino acids. The CDR3 reads CASSLGRNTGELFF. The CDR3 DNA reads TGTGCCAGCAGCTTAGGGCGGAACACCGGGGAGCTGTTTTTT.

The chain links TRBV11-2 to TRBJ1-2; D may be TRBD1 (5 bases). Germline loops: CDR1 SGHAT, CDR2 FQNNGV. V lost 0 bases and J lost 4, with 12 bases in between. The CDR3 consists of 15 residues. CDR3 DNA sequence: TGTGCCAGCAGCTTAGATCCCCCAGGGTCCTATGGCTACACCTTC. Amino acid sequence: CASSLDPPGSYGYTF. Looking up the rest from reference TRBV11-2 and TRBJ1-2 gives the full variable domain: EAGVAQSPRYKIIEKRQSVAFWCNPISGHATLYWYQQILGQGPKLLIQFQNNGVVDDSQLPKDRFSAERLKGVDSTLKIQPAKLEDSAVYLCASSLDPPGSYGYTFGSGTRLTVV.

The CDR3 DNA reads TGTGCCAGCAGCTTAGCAGGGCGGGGCACTGAAGCTTTCTTT. Translation gives CASSLAGRGTEAFF. The V call is TRBV7-3, the J call TRBJ1-1, with D possibly TRBD1 on 5 matching bases. From germline, CDR1 is SGHTA and CDR2 FQGTGA. Between the trimmed V and J ends, which lost 2 bases and 4 bases, there was a span of 11 bases. The CDR3 length is 14 residues. Full variable domain (outside the CDR3, taken from reference TRBV7-3 and TRBJ1-1): GAGVSQTPSNKVTEKGKYVELRCDPISGHTALYWYRQSLGQGPEFLIYFQGTGAADDSGLPNDRFFAVRPEGSVSTLKIQRTERGDSAVYLCASSLAGRGTEAFFGQGTRLTVV.

The chain recombines TRBV7-6 with TRBJ1-1; D is perhaps TRBD1 (6 bases). V shed 5 bases and J shed 1 base, with 14 bases lying between them. The CDR3 covers 15 residues. CDR1 SGHVS and CDR2 FNYEAQ come from the germline V gene. The CDR3 nucleotides are TGTGCCAGCAGCGTTTTACAGGGACCGAACACTGAAGCTTTCTTT. Its translation: CASSVLQGPNTEAFF.

The chain couples TRBV27 to TRBJ1-2; D is uncertain. In germline, CDR1 is MNHEY, CDR2 SMNVEV (reference sequence). This CDR3 is built from 13 residues. Trimming left V 2 bases short and J 8 bases short, with 12 bases between. This CDR3 reads CASSLRSSGGYTF. The CDR3 region has the DNA TGTGCCAGCAGTTTAAGGAGCTCGGGAGGCTACACCTTC.

The rearrangement joins TRBV6-6 to TRBJ1-4; a possible D gene is TRBD1 (5 bases). The V gene's germline CDR1 is MNHNY and CDR2 SVGAGI (reference sequence). The CDR3 runs 16 residues. V shed 5 bases and J shed 5 bases, with 18 bases lying between them. CDR3 loop: CASSTLGAGPNEKLFF. CDR3 DNA: TGTGCCAGCAGTACACTCGGGGCAGGCCCGAATGAAAAACTGTTTTTT.

The chain has TRBV5-6 and TRBJ1-6; tentative D call: TRBD1 (5 bases). CDR1 and CDR2 (germline): SGHDT, YYEEEE. The CDR3 is 16 amino acids. V dropped 0 bases and J dropped 4 bases, with 11 bases sitting between them. The CDR3 protein is CASSLAGGSYNSPLHF. In DNA, the CDR3 is TGTGCCAGCAGCTTGGCCGGGGGTTCTTATAATTCACCCCTCCACTTT.

This chain connects TRBV5-1 to TRBJ2-6; 7 nucleotides align to TRBD1. V shed 4 bases, J shed 1 base, and the junction held 14 bases outside the gene matches. The CDR3 is made up of 19 amino acids. Germline CDR1 SGHRS, CDR2 YFSETQ. The chain's CDR3 is CASSITGEGLGSGANVLTF. The CDR3 DNA sequence: TGCGCCAGCAGCATAACAGGGGAAGGGTTAGGTTCTGGGGCCAACGTCCTGACTTTC.

The chain joins TRBV18 to TRBJ2-2; D is ambiguous. There are 15 residues in the CDR3. Germline-derived CDR1 and CDR2 are KGHSH and LQKENI. V shed 2 bases and J shed 1 base, with 8 bases lying between them. Here the CDR3 reads CASSPTNGNTGELFF. CDR3 bases: TGTGCCAGCTCACCAACGAACGGGAACACCGGGGAGCTGTTTTTT.

This chain joins TRBV4-2 and TRBJ1-3, with D possibly TRBD1 on 5 matching bases. Trimming shortened V by 6 bases and J by 2 bases, and 11 bases separated the two germline ends. CDR1 and CDR2 (germline): LGHNA, YNFKEQ. This CDR3 comprises 14 residues. The CDR3: CASSGAGAGNTIYF. CDR3 bases: TGTGCCAGCAGTGGGGCCGGGGCTGGAAACACCATATATTTT.

The chain employs TRBV19 and TRBJ2-3; 10 bases are a match to TRBD1. The V gene end was trimmed by 3 bases and the J gene end by 1 base; junction bases not matched to a gene: 1. CDR1 is LNHDA and CDR2 is SQIVND in the germline V gene (reference sequence). The CDR3 length is 15 residues. CDR3 in DNA: TGTGCCAGTAGTATGGACAGGGGGGGCACAGATACGCAGTATTTT. Its protein product is CASSMDRGGTDTQYF. Looking up the rest from reference TRBV19 and TRBJ2-3 gives the full variable domain: DGGITQSPKYLFRKEGQNVTLSCEQNLNHDAMYWYRQDPGQGLRLIYYSQIVNDFQKGDIAEGYSVSREKKESFPLTVTSAQKNPTAFYLCASSMDRGGTDTQYFGPGTRLTVL.

CDR3 nucleotides: TGTGCCAGCAGCAAAGCTGGGGAGACCCTGGGCGCTGAAGCTTTCTTT. Translated, it gives CASSKAGETLGAEAFF. The gene calls are TRBV21-1 and TRBJ1-1. TRBV21-1 is a pseudogene segment. The CDR3 is 16 amino acids.

The chain joins TRBV2 to TRBJ1-4; 7 bases line up with TRBD1. V shed 6 bases and J 5 bases; nucleotides not matched to a gene: 9. CDR3 length: 15 residues. CDR1 and CDR2 from the germline V gene are SNHLY and FYNNEI. The CDR3 loop reads CASRSGQAQNEKLFF. CDR3 DNA: TGTGCCAGCAGATCCGGACAGGCCCAGAATGAAAAACTGTTTTTT.

V gene TRBV12-5 combines with J gene TRBJ1-1; D call uncertain. The CDR3 runs to 13 residues. Between the trimmed V and J ends, which lost 8 bases and 2 bases, there was a span of 12 bases. Germline CDR1 is LGHNT and CDR2 is FRNRAP. Here the CDR3 reads CASKYLDNTEAFF. The CDR3 DNA sequence: TGTGCTAGTAAGTACCTGGATAACACTGAAGCTTTCTTT.

This clone was observed a single time. The CDR3 spells CASSMTGSDDYGYTF. The CDR3 DNA sequence: TGCGCCAGCAGCATGACAGGGTCCGACGACTATGGCTACACCTTC. This sequence joins TRBV5-1 and TRBJ1-2, with 7 bases fitting TRBD1. V gave up 4 bases and J gave up 3 bases; unmatched junction bases: 9. CDR1 and CDR2 from the germline V gene are SGHRS and YFSETQ. The CDR3 length is 15 residues. The entire variable domain, with the rest obtained from reference TRBV5-1 and TRBJ1-2, is as follows: KAGVTQTPRYLIKTRGQQVTLSCSPISGHRSVSWYQQTPGQGLQFLFEYFSETQRNKGNFPGRFSGRQFSNSRSEMNVSTLELGDSALYLCASSMTGSDDYGYTFGSGTRLTVV.

The gene calls are TRBV7-2 and TRBJ2-5; weak D call: TRBD1 (5 bases). The CDR3 extends over 13 amino acids. CDR1 is SGHTA, CDR2 FQGNSA, per germline. Trimming stripped 5 bases from V and 2 bases from J, with 9 bases between. The CDR3 DNA follows: TGTGCCAGCAGCCGTGACAGACAAGAGACCCAGTACTTC. Protein: CASSRDRQETQYF.